The rows below give T cell receptor beta chains drawn from one sample of a study of blood T cell repertoires in COVID-19. Clones were read by immunoSEQ multiplex PCR, and TCRdb kept only the in-frame ones, dropping some. Of some 46,000 clones listed, approximately 80% were seen once; the top ten hold under 75%. Specimen: peripheral blood. These receptors all stem from a man of 80 years or more with acute or convalescent COVID-19. The CDR3 runs from the conserved cysteine through the conserved F or W. D genes are given only for firm matches. Clone size is not always given. Where it is, it says once, few, many or a class for expanded clones.

J gene | D gene | CDR3 length | clone size | V gene | CDR3 protein | CDR3 DNA
TRBJ1-5 | - | 14 | - | TRBV24-1 | CATSDGVSSQPQHF | TGTGCCACCAGTGACGGTGTGAGTAGCCAGCCCCAGCATTTT
TRBJ2-3 | - | 12 | few | TRBV29-1 | CSVRVGPDTQYF | TGCAGCGTCCGTGTCGGTCCAGATACGCAGTATTTT
TRBJ1-1 | - | 12 | - | TRBV5-5 | CASSLVSTEAFF | TGTGCCAGCAGCTTAGTCAGCACTGAAGCTTTCTTT
TRBJ1-4 | - | 12 | - | TRBV28 | CASRQGPEKLFF | TGTGCCAGCAGGCAGGGGCCTGAAAAACTGTTTTTT
TRBJ2-1 | TRBD2 | 22 | - | TRBV28 | CASSLSSPAPRLAGGRVDEQFF | TGTGCCAGCAGTTTATCGTCCCCCGCCCCACGACTAGCGGGAGGGCGAGTGGATGAGCAGTTCTTC
TRBJ2-5 | - | 14 | - | TRBV5-6 | CASSLRGPQGTQYF | TGTGCCAGCAGCTTGAGGGGCCCCCAGGGCACCCAGTACTTC
TRBJ2-2 | - | 14 | - | TRBV19 | CASSITGKAGELFF | TGTGCCAGTAGTATTACAGGGAAGGCCGGGGAGCTGTTTTTT
TRBJ2-1 | TRBD2 | 16 | - | TRBV9 | CASSVVGSGRVNEQFF | TGTGCCAGCAGCGTAGTGGGTAGCGGGAGGGTCAATGAGCAGTTCTTC
TRBJ1-2 | - | 13 | - | TRBV27 | CASSRDANYGYTF | TGTGCCAGCTCGCGTGATGCTAACTATGGCTACACCTTC
TRBJ2-3 | TRBD1 | 15 | once | TRBV19 | CASSIRGKGTDTQYF | TGTGCCAGTAGTATCAGGGGGAAGGGCACAGATACGCAGTATTTT
TRBJ1-5 | - | 15 | - | TRBV28 | CASSSPGGGFQPQHF | TGTGCCAGCAGCTCACCGGGCGGGGGATTTCAGCCCCAGCATTTT
TRBJ2-2 | - | 14 | few | TRBV6-6 | CASSYSRGTGELFF | TGTGCCAGCAGTTACTCGAGGGGGACCGGGGAGCTGTTTTTT
TRBJ1-6 | - | 13 | - | TRBV9 | CASSDQGISPLHF | TGTGCCAGCAGCGACCAGGGAATTTCACCCCTCCACTTT
TRBJ2-5 | - | 16 | once | TRBV3-1/TRBV3-2 | CASSPRLEAGLETQYF | TGTGCCAGCAGCCCCAGGCTGGAGGCAGGTTTAGAGACCCAGTACTTC
TRBJ2-7 | TRBD1 | 12 | - | TRBV29-1 | CSVVGQPGEQYF | TGCAGCGTTGTGGGACAGCCTGGCGAGCAGTACTTC